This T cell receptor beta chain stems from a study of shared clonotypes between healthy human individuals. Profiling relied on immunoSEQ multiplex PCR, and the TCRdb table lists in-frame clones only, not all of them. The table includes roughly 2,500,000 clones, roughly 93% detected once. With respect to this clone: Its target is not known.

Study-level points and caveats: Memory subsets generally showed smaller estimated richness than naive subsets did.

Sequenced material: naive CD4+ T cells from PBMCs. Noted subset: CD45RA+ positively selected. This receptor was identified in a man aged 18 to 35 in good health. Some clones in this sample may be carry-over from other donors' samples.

As DNA, the CDR3 is TGTGCCAGCAGTCGACCGGGTCCCTATGGCTACACCTTC. Its translation: CASSRPGPYGYTF. This chain uses TRBV6-5 with TRBJ1-2; no firm D call. Trimming removed 5 bases at V and 4 bases at J, with 11 bases between. The germline V gene encodes CDR1 MNHEY and CDR2 SVGAGI. This CDR3 comprises 13 residues.